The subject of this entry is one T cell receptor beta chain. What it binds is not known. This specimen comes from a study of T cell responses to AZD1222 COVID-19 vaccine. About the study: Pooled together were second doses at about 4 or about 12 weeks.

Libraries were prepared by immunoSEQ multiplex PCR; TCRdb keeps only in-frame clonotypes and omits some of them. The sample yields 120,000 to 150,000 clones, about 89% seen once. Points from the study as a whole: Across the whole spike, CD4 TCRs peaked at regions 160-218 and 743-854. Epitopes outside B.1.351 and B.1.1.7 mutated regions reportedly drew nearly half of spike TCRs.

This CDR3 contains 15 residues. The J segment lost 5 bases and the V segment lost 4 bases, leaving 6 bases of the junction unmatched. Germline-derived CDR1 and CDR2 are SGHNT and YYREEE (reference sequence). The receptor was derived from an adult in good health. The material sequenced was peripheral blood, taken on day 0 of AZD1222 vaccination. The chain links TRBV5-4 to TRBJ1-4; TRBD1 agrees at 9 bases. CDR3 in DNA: TGTGCCAGCAGCCCGGGGGGGACAGGGAATGAAAAACTGTTTTTT. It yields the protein CASSPGGTGNEKLFF. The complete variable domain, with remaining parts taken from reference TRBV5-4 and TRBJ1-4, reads ETGVTQSPTHLIKTRGQQVTLRCSSQSGHNTVSWYQQALGQGPQFIFQYYREEENGRGNFPPRFSGLQFPNYSSELNVNALELDDSALYLCASSPGGTGNEKLFFGSGTQLSVL.